These 11 T cell receptor beta chains were all obtained from the same sample, sequenced in a study. Treg sorting used a CD4+CD25+CD127-/low gate. TCRdb re-analysed the 5' RACE reads in MiXCR, keeping a single row per CDR3 protein. Among approximately 10,000 distinct CDR3 sequences listed, about 25% were seen once. The sample taken for sequencing was Tregs sorted from blood. The receptor source for this set is a female donor with breast cancer.

The chain has TRBV6-5 and TRBJ2-7; 9 bases map to TRBD1. Unmatched junction bases numbered 13, after V lost 5 bases and J lost 5 bases. Germline-derived CDR1 and CDR2 are MNHEY and SVGAGI. The CDR3 length is 16 residues. The CDR3 loop reads CASSEEVGTGNHEQYF. CDR3 DNA: TGTGCCAGCAGTGAAGAAGTGGGGACAGGGAACCACGAGCAGTACTTC.

V is TRBV27 and J is TRBJ2-3; possible D gene TRBD2, 5 bases. V was pared by 5 bases and J by 2 bases, with 11 bases between. Germline values: CDR1 MNHEY, CDR2 SMNVEV (reference sequence). This CDR3 contains 14 residues. CDR3 region: CASSSGRFTDTQYF. The CDR3 DNA is TGTGCCAGCAGTAGCGGACGGTTCACAGATACGCAGTATTTT.

The chain joins TRBV9 to TRBJ2-7; possible D gene TRBD1, 7 bases. The CDR3 has 15 amino acids. Germline assignment: CDR1 SGDLS and CDR2 YYNGEE. Between the trimmed V and J ends, which lost 0 bases and 2 bases, there was a span of 12 bases. The CDR3 here is CASSVVGRGAYEQYF. As DNA, the CDR3 is TGTGCCAGCAGCGTAGTGGGCAGGGGGGCCTACGAGCAGTACTTC.

The J gene is TRBJ1-2, the V gene TRBV10-3; D is uncertain. V was trimmed by 2 bases and J by 4 bases, leaving 8 bases between them. This CDR3 is 13 amino acids long. Germline CDR1 and CDR2: ENHRY and SYGVKD. CDR3 sequence: CAISETDLYGYTF. The CDR3 nucleotides read TGTGCCATCAGTGAGACAGACCTCTATGGCTACACCTTC.

This clonotype is termed medium-sized. J is TRBJ2-7 and V is TRBV3-1; the D gene could be TRBD1 or TRBD2 (5 bases each). The germline V gene encodes CDR1 LGHDT and CDR2 YNNKEL (reference sequence). V shed 4 bases and J shed 5 bases, with 21 bases lying between them. The CDR3 sequence is 16 residues long. In DNA, the CDR3 is TGTGCCAGCAGCCCCTTGGGACCGTCGACGAGGGACGAGCAGTACTTC. Protein product: CASSPLGPSTRDEQYF.

Many counts were recorded for this clonotype. The chain joins TRBV4-2 to TRBJ2-2; 11 nucleotides match TRBD2. Trimming at V came to 4 bases and at J to 1 base, leaving 2 bases not matched to a gene. Germline CDR1 is LGHNA and CDR2 is YNFKEQ. CDR3 length: 16 residues. CDR3 in DNA: TGTGCCAGCAGCCGTGGGACTAGCGGGAACACCGGGGAGCTGTTTTTT. It specifies CASSRGTSGNTGELFF.

By sample fraction, this clonotype is medium-sized. This chain's CDR3 is CASRASGIDTQYF. The CDR3 DNA reads TGTGCCAGCAGGGCTAGCGGAATTGATACGCAGTATTTT. V gene TRBV7-9 combines with J gene TRBJ2-3; TRBD2 aligns across 7 bases. Per germline, CDR1 SEHNR and CDR2 FQNEAQ (reference sequence). This CDR3 spans 13 amino acids. V shed 6 bases and J 6 bases; nucleotides not matched to a gene: 6.

Note on this clonotype: A read error may be the cause here, since a much bigger clone is one base away. The gene calls are TRBV20-1 and TRBJ2-1; 12 nucleotides match TRBD2. Per germline, CDR1 DFQATT and CDR2 SNEGSKA (reference sequence). The CDR3 covers 13 residues. The DNA for the CDR3 is TGCAGCCTACTAGCGGGAGGTTACAATGAGCAGCTCTTC. Translating gives CSLLAGGYNEQLF.

The V gene is TRBV30, the J gene TRBJ2-1; 8 bases are shared with TRBD2. V was pared by 3 bases and J by 10 bases, with 14 bases of the junction left unmatched. The CDR3 is 15 residues long. The germline V gene has CDR1 GTSNPN and CDR2 SVGIG (reference sequence). CDR3: CAWRQGAGVSSEQFF. CDR3 in DNA: TGTGCCTGGAGACAGGGAGCGGGAGTGTCGTCGGAGCAGTTCTTC.

This chain connects TRBV20-1 to TRBJ2-1; 11 nucleotides line up with TRBD2. Per the germline V gene, CDR1 is DFQATT and CDR2 is SNEGSKA (reference sequence). The CDR3 consists of 16 residues. V shed 0 bases and J 4 bases; nucleotides not matched to a gene: 5. The CDR3 DNA follows: TGCAGTGCTAGAGATTTAGCGGGAGGGACTTACAATGAGCAGTTCTTC. It specifies CSARDLAGGTYNEQFF.

This clonotype was counted ten times or more. This chain joins TRBV3-1 and TRBJ2-3; D assignment may be TRBD1 or TRBD2 (6 bases each). This CDR3 region has 17 residues. The germline gives CDR1 LGHDT, CDR2 YNNKEL (reference sequence). Trimming shortened V by 3 bases and J by 0 bases, and 16 bases separated the two germline ends. The CDR3 nucleotides are TGTGCCAGCAGCCATCCCGGGACTCAGGGGAGCACAGATACGCAGTATTTT. Translated: CASSHPGTQGSTDTQYF.